The rows below give T cell receptor beta chains drawn from one sample of a study of T cell responses to AZD1222 COVID-19 vaccine. This table comes from immunoSEQ multiplex PCR, and its TCRdb copy is limited to in-frame clones, with some not included. The table lists 140,000 to 150,000 clones, 93% of them singletons, with around 10% in the top ten. The starting material was peripheral blood, obtained after recovery from COVID-19. The receptor source for this set is an adult who had recovered from COVID-19. Each CDR3 is given with its conserved first and last residue. The D gene is left open where the match is weak. Rows may omit the clone size; those that give it use once, few, many or a size class.

clone_size	d_call	v_call	j_call	cdr3_aa	cdr3_nt
.	TRBD2	TRBV4-2	TRBJ2-1	CASSQPSGRAVNEQFF	TGTGCCAGCAGCCAACCTAGCGGGAGGGCCGTCAATGAGCAGTTCTTC
.	.	TRBV11-3	TRBJ1-1	CASSLGSNTEAFF	TGTGCCAGCAGCTTAGGGAGCAACACTGAAGCTTTCTTT
.	TRBD1	TRBV24-1	TRBJ1-1	CATAETGDPNTEAFF	TGTGCCACCGCCGAAACAGGGGATCCGAACACTGAAGCTTTCTTT
.	.	TRBV28	TRBJ2-3	CASSSASTDTQYF	TGTGCCAGCAGTTCGGCAAGCACAGATACGCAGTATTTT
.	.	TRBV29-1	TRBJ2-7	CSVEAESSYEQYF	TGCAGCGTTGAAGCAGAGAGCTCCTACGAGCAGTACTTC
.	TRBD2	TRBV28	TRBJ2-1	CASSPGLAGPYNEQFF	TGTGCCAGCAGCCCGGGACTAGCGGGCCCTTACAATGAGCAGTTCTTC
.	.	TRBV7-2	TRBJ1-2	CASSLSEGDYGYTF	TGTGCCAGCAGCTTAAGCGAGGGAGACTATGGCTACACCTTC
.	TRBD1	TRBV5-1	TRBJ1-3	CASSLWGTVGGNTIYF	TGCGCCAGCAGCTTGTGGGGGACAGTAGGTGGAAACACCATATATTTT
.	TRBD1	TRBV6-5	TRBJ1-1	CASNLQGRAFF	TGTGCCAGCAACCTACAGGGGAGAGCTTTCTTT
.	.	TRBV7-9	TRBJ2-1	CASSWWGDRAAYNEQFF	TGTGCCAGCAGCTGGTGGGGTGACCGGGCGGCCTACAATGAGCAGTTCTTC
.	.	TRBV27	TRBJ2-1	CASSLTRIVNNEQFF	TGTGCCAGCAGCCTAACACGGATCGTTAACAATGAGCAGTTCTTC
few	.	TRBV9	TRBJ2-3	CASSGAGDTQYF	TGTGCCAGCAGCGGGGCGGGAGATACGCAGTATTTT
.	.	TRBV4-1	TRBJ1-5	CASSQGGGRGSNQPQHF	TGCGCCAGCAGCCAAGGAGGAGGTCGGGGGAGCAATCAGCCCCAGCATTTT
.	TRBD2	TRBV5-4	TRBJ2-1	CASSPSSGIRSYNEQFF	TGTGCCAGCAGTCCCAGTAGCGGGATACGCTCCTACAATGAGCAGTTCTTC
.	.	TRBV7-6	TRBJ1-1	CASSLAAGSWSEAFF	TGTGCCAGCAGCTTAGCGGCAGGGAGTTGGTCTGAAGCTTTCTTT
once	.	TRBV5-5	TRBJ1-1	CASSLEVSTEAFF	TGTGCCAGCAGCTTAGAGGTCTCCACTGAAGCTTTCTTT
.	TRBD2	TRBV5-1	TRBJ2-3	CASSRGLAGFTDTQYF	TGCGCCAGCAGCAGGGGACTAGCGGGATTCACAGATACGCAGTATTTT
.	.	TRBV5-3	TRBJ1-1	CARIPGDLGFLNTEAFF	TGTGCCAGAATCCCGGGGGACCTTGGCTTCCTGAACACTGAAGCTTTCTTT
.	TRBD2	TRBV5-6	TRBJ2-3	CASSFGASGRVGTDTQYF	TGTGCCAGCAGCTTTGGGGCTAGCGGGAGGGTGGGCACAGATACGCAGTATTTT
once	TRBD2	TRBV5-4	TRBJ2-7	CASSEGLAGQHSYEQYF	TGTGCCAGCAGCGAAGGACTAGCGGGCCAACACTCCTACGAGCAGTACTTC
once	.	TRBV30	TRBJ1-3	CAWSPGTSGNTIYF	TGTGCCTGGAGTCCCGGGACATCTGGAAACACCATATATTTT